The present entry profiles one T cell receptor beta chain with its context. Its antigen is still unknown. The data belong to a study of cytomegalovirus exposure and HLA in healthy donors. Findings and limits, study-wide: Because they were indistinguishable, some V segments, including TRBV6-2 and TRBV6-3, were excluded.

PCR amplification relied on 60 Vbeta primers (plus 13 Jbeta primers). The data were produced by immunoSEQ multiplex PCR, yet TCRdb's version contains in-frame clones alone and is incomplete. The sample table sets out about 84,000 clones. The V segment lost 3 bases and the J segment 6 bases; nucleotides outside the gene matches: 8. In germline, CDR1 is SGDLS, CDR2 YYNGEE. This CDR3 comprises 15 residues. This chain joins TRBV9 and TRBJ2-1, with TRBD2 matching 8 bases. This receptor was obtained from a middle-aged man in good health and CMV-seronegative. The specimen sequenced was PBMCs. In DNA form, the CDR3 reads TGTGCCAGCAGCGACGGGGGGGCGATTGGCAATGAGCAGTTCTTC. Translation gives CASSDGGAIGNEQFF.